One and the same sample provided the 22 T cell receptor beta chains below, sequenced in a study of shared clonotypes between healthy human individuals. Profiled with immunoSEQ multiplex PCR; TCRdb holds only in-frame clones, not every one. The table lists about 690,000 clones, about 90% of them singletons. Input material: memory CD8+ T cells from PBMCs. Subset noted: CD45RO+ cells pooled with CCR7-negative TemRA cells. Source of these receptors: a man younger than 35 in good health. Some clones in this sample may be carry-over from other donors' samples.

The chain links TRBV27 to TRBJ2-1; D may match TRBD1 or TRBD2 (5 bases each). Per the germline V gene, CDR1 is MNHEY and CDR2 is SMNVEV (reference sequence). V was pared by 5 bases and J by 6 bases, with 20 bases between. The CDR3 spans 16 residues. For the CDR3, the DNA is TGTGCCAGCAGTGGGGCACGTGAGGGCAGCTTCAATGAGCAGTTCTTC. Protein: CASSGAREGSFNEQFF.

This rearrangement joins TRBV5-5 to TRBJ2-7, with 7 bases fitting TRBD1. Germline V gene data show CDR1 as SGHKS and CDR2 as YYEKEE (reference sequence). The CDR3 extends over 12 amino acids. V dropped 2 bases and J dropped 5; count of bases not matched to a gene: 1. This CDR3 is CASSLGGHEQYF. The CDR3 coding sequence is TGTGCCAGCAGCTTAGGGGGCCACGAGCAGTACTTC.

This chain links TRBV5-4 with TRBJ2-7; D not certain. The CDR3 covers 15 residues. The germline V and J ends were trimmed by 0 bases and 2 bases, with 12 bases remaining between them. Germline V gene sequence: CDR1 SGHNT, CDR2 YYREEE (reference sequence). As DNA, the CDR3 is TGTGCCAGCAGCTTGGATCACACGACGACCTACGAGCAGTACTTC. Amino acid sequence: CASSLDHTTTYEQYF. Using reference TRBV5-4 and TRBJ2-7 for the parts outside the CDR3, the full variable domain is ETGVTQSPTHLIKTRGQQVTLRCSSQSGHNTVSWYQQALGQGPQFIFQYYREEENGRGNFPPRFSGLQFPNYSSELNVNALELDDSALYLCASSLDHTTTYEQYFGPGTRLTVT.

V is TRBV27 and J is TRBJ1-1, with D perhaps matching TRBD1 (5 bases). Germline V lookup: CDR1 MNHEY, CDR2 SMNVEV (reference sequence). This CDR3 has 14 residues. Between the trimmed V and J ends, which lost 7 bases and 5 bases, there was a span of 17 bases. Here the CDR3 reads CASNSFGGVTEAFF. The DNA for the CDR3 is TGTGCCAGCAACAGCTTCGGGGGTGTGACTGAAGCTTTCTTT.

The gene calls are TRBV4-2 and TRBJ1-1, with TRBD1 as a possible D gene (5 bases). Deletions cut 6 bases from V and 11 bases from J, with 19 bases between. The CDR3 is 13 residues long. Germline CDR1 LGHNA, CDR2 YNFKEQ. The CDR3 sequence is CASRSGAGGMAFF. The DNA for the CDR3 is TGTGCCAGCAGAAGCGGGGCAGGCGGAATGGCTTTCTTT.

The chain combines TRBV9 with TRBJ2-6, with 12 positions matching TRBD2. The CDR3 is 22 residues long. Germline V lookup: CDR1 SGDLS, CDR2 YYNGEE. V lost 1 base and J lost 0; bases outside the gene matches: 14. CDR3 DNA: TGTGCCAGCAGCGTACGCCGCCCCCTACTAGCGGGAGGAATCTCTGGGGCCAACGTCCTGACTTTC. The encoded protein is CASSVRRPLLAGGISGANVLTF. The whole variable domain, filled in from reference TRBV9 and TRBJ2-6, reads DSGVTQTPKHLITATGQRVTLRCSPRSGDLSVYWYQQSLDQGLQFLIQYYNGEERAKGNILERFSAQQFPDLHSELNLSSLELGDSALYFCASSVRRPLLAGGISGANVLTFGAGSRLTVL.

The gene calls are TRBV11-2 and TRBJ1-2; D remains unclear. The CDR3 extends over 14 amino acids. The germline V gene encodes CDR1 SGHAT and CDR2 FQNNGV. The ends were cut back, 2 bases at V and 2 bases at J, with 9 bases in the middle. The CDR3 region has the DNA TGTGCCAGCAGCTTAAATCGACCAAACTATGGCTACACCTTC. It encodes CASSLNRPNYGYTF.

J is TRBJ2-5 and V is TRBV5-6, with a tentative D call TRBD2 (6 bases). CDR1 is SGHDT, CDR2 YYEEEE, per germline. V shed 0 bases and J shed 1 base, with 13 bases lying between them. The CDR3 is 16 residues long. The CDR3 loop is CASSLAVGGVQETQYF. In DNA, the CDR3 is TGTGCCAGCAGCTTGGCGGTGGGAGGTGTCCAAGAGACCCAGTACTTC.

This clone has only one observation. V gene TRBV27 combines with J gene TRBJ2-2; D is possibly TRBD2 (5 bases). Germline V gives CDR1 MNHEY, CDR2 SMNVEV (reference sequence). The germline V and J ends were trimmed by 2 bases and 5 bases, with 15 bases remaining between them. The CDR3 length is 16 residues. CDR3 residues: CASSLRGSIRTGELFF. CDR3 in DNA: TGTGCCAGCAGTTTACGGGGTAGTATAAGGACCGGGGAGCTGTTTTTT.

This sequence joins TRBV11-1 and TRBJ2-3, with D perhaps TRBD1 or TRBD2 (5 bases each). Germline lookup yields CDR1 SGHAT and CDR2 FQDESV (reference sequence). V was pared by 4 bases and J by 8 bases, with 22 bases between. CDR3 length: 16 amino acids. The CDR3 DNA reads TGTGCCAGCAGCTGGGGACGGGCTCCCCTCGAGGGTACGCAGTATTTT. Protein sequence: CASSWGRAPLEGTQYF.

For this clone: Other DNA sequences of this sample code for an identical CDR3. This chain connects TRBV27 to TRBJ2-7; D uncertain. With 0 bases removed from V and 3 bases from J, the gap between germline ends came to 6 bases. This CDR3 has 13 residues. The germline V gene encodes CDR1 MNHEY and CDR2 SMNVEV (reference sequence). The CDR3 nucleotides read TGTGCCAGCAGTTTATCCTCGGACTACGAGCAGTACTTC. Its translation: CASSLSSDYEQYF.

J is TRBJ2-1 and V is TRBV9; TRBD2 matches 10 bases. Germline-derived CDR1 and CDR2 are SGDLS and YYNGEE. Unmatched junction bases numbered 9, after V lost 0 bases and J lost 9 bases. The CDR3 covers 16 residues. Written as DNA, the CDR3 is TGTGCCAGCAGCGTAGTAAGGCTAGCGGGAGCAGGTGAGCAGTTCTTC. Its translation is CASSVVRLAGAGEQFF.

The chain is built from TRBV11-2 and TRBJ1-1, with TRBD1 as a possible D gene (6 bases). Germline lookup yields CDR1 SGHAT and CDR2 FQNNGV. This CDR3 is built from 14 residues. V lost 6 bases and J 1 base, leaving 12 bases between the germline ends. In DNA form, the CDR3 reads TGTGCCAGCAGTCAACAGGGTGGGAACACTGAAGCTTTCTTT. Translating gives CASSQQGGNTEAFF.

V and J are TRBV9 and TRBJ2-3; D remains ambiguous. Per germline, CDR1 SGDLS and CDR2 YYNGEE. The length of the CDR3 is 16 residues. Trimming removed 2 bases at V and 3 bases at J, with 16 bases between. The CDR3 DNA is TGTGCCAGCAGCGTCGGTGAAGCGCTAAGGACAGATACGCAGTATTTT. This translates into CASSVGEALRTDTQYF. Looking up the rest from reference TRBV9 and TRBJ2-3 gives the full variable domain: DSGVTQTPKHLITATGQRVTLRCSPRSGDLSVYWYQQSLDQGLQFLIQYYNGEERAKGNILERFSAQQFPDLHSELNLSSLELGDSALYFCASSVGEALRTDTQYFGPGTRLTVL.

The CDR3 bases are TGTGCCAGCAGTCCAGACAGGGGGAGCACTGAAGCTTTCTTT. It codes for CASSPDRGSTEAFF. This chain connects TRBV28 to TRBJ1-1, with 9 bases identical to TRBD1. This CDR3 spans 14 amino acids. Germline values: CDR1 MDHEN, CDR2 SYDVKM. The J segment lost 4 bases and the V segment lost 5 bases, leaving 5 bases of the junction unmatched.

The genes are TRBV28 and TRBJ2-3, with 10 bases aligning to TRBD2. Germline V gene sequence: CDR1 MDHEN, CDR2 SYDVKM. The trim removed 5 bases at V and 0 bases at J, leaving 11 bases unmatched. The length of the CDR3 is 18 residues. The CDR3, as DNA: TGTGCCAGCAGTCTCCCCCCTAGCGGGAGTAGTAGCACAGATACGCAGTATTTT. Its protein product is CASSLPPSGSSSTDTQYF.

A note on this clone: This sample includes further DNA sequences coding for the same CDR3. This chain's CDR3 is CASSLGGRNEQFF. CDR3 bases: TGTGCCAGCAGCCTCGGTGGTCGCAATGAGCAGTTCTTC. The J gene is TRBJ2-1, the V gene TRBV27; no definite D call. CDR1 and CDR2 (germline): MNHEY, SMNVEV (reference sequence). The CDR3 length is 13 residues. V was trimmed by 6 bases and J by 6 bases, leaving 12 bases between them.

The chain joins TRBV19 to TRBJ2-7, with TRBD2 matching 9 bases. The CDR3 consists of 15 residues. CDR1 is LNHDA and CDR2 is SQIVND in the germline V gene (reference sequence). V was pared by 1 base and J by 2 bases, with 3 bases of the junction left unmatched. Here the CDR3 DNA reads TGTGCCAGTAGTATAGGTAGCGGGAGTGCCTACGAGCAGTACTTC. As protein: CASSIGSGSAYEQYF.

The rearrangement uses TRBV5-6 and TRBJ2-7; possibly TRBD2 for D (7 bases). The germline V gene has CDR1 SGHDT and CDR2 YYEEEE. This CDR3 is built from 15 residues. Trimming cost V 6 bases and J 6 bases, with 22 bases left between them. Written as DNA, the CDR3 is TGTGCCAGCACCTACGGTTGGGGGGGCATCCCCGAGCAGTACTTC. It specifies CASTYGWGGIPEQYF. The full variable domain, completed using reference TRBV5-6 and TRBJ2-7, is DAGVTQSPTHLIKTRGQQVTLRCSPKSGHDTVSWYQQALGQGPQFIFQYYEEEERQRGNFPDRFSGHQFPNYSSELNVNALLLGDSALYLCASTYGWGGIPEQYFGPGTRLTVT.

This clone has only one observation. This chain links TRBV28 with TRBJ1-5; D is uncertain. V dropped 3 bases and J dropped 2 bases, with 17 bases sitting between them. The CDR3 contains 17 residues. Germline CDR1 is MDHEN and CDR2 is SYDVKM. CDR3 residues: CASSFPFEVWGNQPQHF. The CDR3 region has the DNA TGTGCCAGCAGTTTCCCATTTGAGGTCTGGGGCAATCAGCCCCAGCATTTT.

The V gene is TRBV10-1, the J gene TRBJ1-1; D unresolved. Looked up from germline, CDR1 is WNHNN and CDR2 is SYGVQD (reference sequence). CDR3 length: 14 residues. The V end lost 3 bases, the J end lost 1 base, and 9 bases lay between the germline ends. CDR3 in DNA: TGCGCCAGCAGTGAAACACGGGGGAACACTGAAGCTTTCTTT. Its translation: CASSETRGNTEAFF.

The chain recombines TRBV4-1 with TRBJ2-3, with 10 nucleotides matching TRBD1. The CDR3 is 16 residues long. Per germline, CDR1 MGHRA and CDR2 YSYEKL. V lost 3 bases to trimming and J lost 6 bases; unmatched junction nucleotides: 9. CDR3 amino acids: CASSHEPGQGWDTQYF. In DNA form, the CDR3 reads TGCGCCAGCAGCCACGAGCCGGGACAGGGGTGGGATACGCAGTATTTT.